The rows below give T cell receptor beta chains drawn from one sample of a study of shared clonotypes between healthy human individuals. The method was immunoSEQ multiplex PCR; TCRdb's version includes in-frame clones alone and lacks a portion of them. The sample yields some 2,100,000 clones, 85% to 95% seen once. What was sequenced was naive CD8+ T cells from PBMCs. These receptors originate from a man between 18 and 29 years old in good health. Some clones in this sample may be carry-over from other donors' samples. Each CDR3 is given without its conserved first and last residue.

j_call: TRBJ2-1; cdr3_length: 14; v_call: TRBV4-3; cdr3_aa: ASSPAWASGHNEQF
j_call: TRBJ2-3; cdr3_length: 12; v_call: TRBV11-2; cdr3_aa: ASSLAGLEDTQY
j_call: TRBJ1-1; cdr3_length: 14; v_call: TRBV28; cdr3_aa: ASSFGAGGMNSEAF
j_call: TRBJ2-7; cdr3_length: 12; v_call: TRBV27; cdr3_aa: ASSFGGSSYEQY
j_call: TRBJ2-2; cdr3_length: 11; v_call: TRBV27; cdr3_aa: ASSLGRAGELF
j_call: TRBJ1-5; cdr3_length: 13; v_call: TRBV18; cdr3_aa: ASSKGGASNQPQH
j_call: TRBJ2-1; cdr3_length: 14; v_call: TRBV6-6; cdr3_aa: ASSLRGGFGADEQF
j_call: TRBJ2-3; cdr3_length: 14; v_call: TRBV6-5; cdr3_aa: ASSYWGDRDPLGQY
j_call: TRBJ2-7; cdr3_length: 13; v_call: TRBV27; cdr3_aa: ASSLAGRNNREQY
j_call: TRBJ1-4; cdr3_length: 13; v_call: TRBV25-1; cdr3_aa: ASSEYRALNEKLF
j_call: TRBJ2-7; cdr3_length: 11; v_call: TRBV28; cdr3_aa: ASSFRHPYEQY
j_call: TRBJ2-1; cdr3_length: 14; v_call: TRBV7-2; cdr3_aa: ASSLKTSGPYNEQF
j_call: TRBJ2-3; cdr3_length: 9; v_call: TRBV5-6; cdr3_aa: ASSFGDTQY
j_call: TRBJ2-7; cdr3_length: 13; v_call: TRBV11-2; cdr3_aa: ASSLEVSGSYEQY
j_call: TRBJ2-5; cdr3_length: 13; v_call: TRBV9; cdr3_aa: ASSVDRGLSETQY
j_call: TRBJ2-7; cdr3_length: 13; v_call: TRBV25-1; cdr3_aa: ASSEPGTGFYEQY
j_call: TRBJ1-1; cdr3_length: 12; v_call: TRBV2; cdr3_aa: ASSESGVSTEAF
j_call: TRBJ2-3; cdr3_length: 13; v_call: TRBV7-9; cdr3_aa: ASSPPGRPTDTQY
j_call: TRBJ1-1; cdr3_length: 13; v_call: TRBV4-2; cdr3_aa: ASSQEIEVNTEAF
j_call: TRBJ2-1; cdr3_length: 13; v_call: TRBV6-6; cdr3_aa: ASNHMAGVYNEQF
j_call: TRBJ2-5; cdr3_length: 12; v_call: TRBV27; cdr3_aa: ASSPGTSGRARY
j_call: TRBJ2-7; cdr3_length: 12; v_call: TRBV27; cdr3_aa: ASSLAGGIHEQY
j_call: TRBJ1-2; cdr3_length: 10; v_call: TRBV2; cdr3_aa: ASSRAEDGYT
j_call: TRBJ2-7; cdr3_length: 10; v_call: TRBV29-1; cdr3_aa: SVEGDGYEQY
j_call: TRBJ2-2; cdr3_length: 13; v_call: TRBV5-1; cdr3_aa: ASSFSRDNTGELF
j_call: TRBJ1-2; cdr3_length: 12; v_call: TRBV29-1; cdr3_aa: SVADRVENYGYT
j_call: TRBJ2-1; cdr3_length: 14; v_call: TRBV5-1; cdr3_aa: ASSQTGGQVHNEQF
j_call: TRBJ1-1; cdr3_length: 11; v_call: TRBV27; cdr3_aa: ASSALPNTEAF
j_call: TRBJ1-1; cdr3_length: 11; v_call: TRBV7-9; cdr3_aa: ASSPLGSPEAF
j_call: TRBJ2-7; cdr3_length: 14; v_call: TRBV10-3; cdr3_aa: AISESASGSSYEQY
j_call: TRBJ2-5; cdr3_length: 13; v_call: TRBV12-2; cdr3_aa: ASRLTGTPGGTQY
j_call: TRBJ1-2; cdr3_length: 13; v_call: TRBV5-6; cdr3_aa: ASSPAAGGPNGYT
j_call: TRBJ2-7; cdr3_length: 12; v_call: TRBV28; cdr3_aa: ASSTRDGPYEQY
j_call: TRBJ1-6; cdr3_length: 13; v_call: TRBV28; cdr3_aa: ASSPRGSYNSPLH
j_call: TRBJ1-1; cdr3_length: 13; v_call: TRBV4-1; cdr3_aa: ASSPRDISATEAF
j_call: TRBJ2-2; cdr3_length: 14; v_call: TRBV19; cdr3_aa: ASSPRGVLYTGELF
j_call: TRBJ2-5; cdr3_length: 11; v_call: TRBV7-9; cdr3_aa: ASQDRYQETQY